Listed here are 7 T cell receptor beta chains from one sample, sequenced in a study of metastatic and nonmetastatic thyroid tumors. All patients reached thyroid surgery having received no treatment beforehand. TCRdb used MiXCR to call clones anew from the PCR reads. This table has 20,000 to 25,000 clones, about 22% appearing once. The sample taken for sequencing was tumor tissue. Every receptor here comes from a female donor with papillary thyroid cancer or a benign thyroid nodule (not recorded which). Some clones in this sample may be carry-over from other donors' samples.

This clone appeared many times. The rearrangement joins TRBV18 to TRBJ1-6; 7 bases match TRBD1. CDR1 KGHSH and CDR2 LQKENI come from the germline V gene. The CDR3 extends over 14 amino acids. Trimming at V came to 6 bases and at J to 7 bases, leaving 6 bases not matched to a gene. The CDR3, as DNA: TGTGCCAGCTCCGGAGGGACAGAGAATTCACCCCTCCACTTT. This sequence encodes CASSGGTENSPLHF.

The V and J genes are TRBV20-1 and TRBJ2-7; D is possibly TRBD2 (6 bases). The CDR3 is made up of 13 amino acids. The V gene's germline CDR1 is DFQATT and CDR2 SNEGSKA (reference sequence). Trimming took 2 bases from V and 2 from J, leaving 10 bases between them. The CDR3 spells CSARSGLTYEQYF. Here the CDR3 DNA reads TGCAGTGCTAGAAGCGGGCTAACCTACGAGCAGTACTTC.

This clone was detected a few times. The V call is TRBV27, the J call TRBJ2-3, with 9 bases matching TRBD1. Germline-derived CDR1 and CDR2 are MNHEY and SMNVEV (reference sequence). This CDR3 has 18 amino acids. The V gene end was trimmed by 4 bases and the J gene end by 3 bases; junction bases not matched to a gene: 14. This CDR3 reads CASSYSGTGSMITDTQYF. The CDR3 nucleotides read TGTGCCAGCAGTTACTCCGGGACAGGGTCCATGATAACAGATACGCAGTATTTT.

This clone was counted at least ten times. The chain combines TRBV3-1 with TRBJ2-7, with D possibly being TRBD2 (7 bases). The germline gives CDR1 LGHDT, CDR2 YNNKEL (reference sequence). The length of the CDR3 is 13 residues. V was clipped by 2 bases and J by 9 bases, with 14 bases between them. CDR3 coding DNA: TGTGCCAGCAGCCAAAATCAAGGGGGGGCGCAGTACTTC. Translating gives CASSQNQGGAQYF.

With respect to this clone: This clone may be a read error of a much larger clone one base away. The rearrangement uses TRBV6-1 and TRBJ2-1, with D unresolved. V shed 4 bases and J shed 12 bases, with 7 bases lying between them. Germline values: CDR1 MNHNS, CDR2 SASEGT. The CDR3 runs to 10 residues. CDR3 residues: CASSGDRQFF. The DNA for the CDR3 is TGTGCCAGCAGTGGAGATAGGCAGTTCTTC.

This clone occurred a few times. This sequence joins TRBV27 and TRBJ2-5; 7 nucleotides align to TRBD1. Germline V gene sequence: CDR1 MNHEY, CDR2 SMNVEV (reference sequence). V was pared by 5 bases and J by 3 bases, with 6 bases of the junction left unmatched. The CDR3 totals 14 residues. The CDR3 coding sequence is TGTGCCAGCAGTCCCCTAGGGACAGAAGAGACCCAGTACTTC. This encodes CASSPLGTEETQYF.

The gene calls are TRBV3-1 and TRBJ1-2; the D is unclear. V shed 0 bases and J shed 8 bases, with 10 bases lying between them. The CDR3 spans 13 residues. Germline assignment: CDR1 LGHDT and CDR2 YNNKEL (reference sequence). For the CDR3, the DNA is TGTGCCAGCAGCCAAGAGGGGTGGAGGGGCTACACCTTC. Protein sequence: CASSQEGWRGYTF.